These 4 T cell receptor beta chains were sequenced from one sample in a study of human T cells and chemical hapten exposure. Using its own MiXCR run on the RACE reads, TCRdb lists one record per CDR3 protein. The data show 50,000 or so distinct CDR3 sequences, 9.5% to 12% seen once. Indicated time point: patch test 1, 2 weeks after DPC sensitization. Indicated treatment: therapeutic diphenylcyclopropenone sensitization with weekly scalp DPC. Researchers extracted total RNA from unfractionated whole blood. The sample here was whole blood, taken in connection with sensitization to the hapten diphenylcyclopropenone (DPC). All receptors come from a middle-aged woman with alopecia areata. Some clones in this sample may be carry-over from other donors' samples.

For the CDR3, the DNA is TGTGCCTGGAGTACGGACAGGCTCAATCAGCCCCAGCATTTT. Protein: CAWSTDRLNQPQHF. The V and J genes are TRBV30 and TRBJ1-5, with TRBD1 identical over 7 bases. The CDR3 runs to 14 residues. The V gene's germline CDR1 is GTSNPN and CDR2 SVGIG (reference sequence). Trimming cost V 2 bases and J 3 bases; bases outside gene matches: 4.

This clonotype was counted ten times or more. The chain uses TRBV12-5 and TRBJ1-2; 10 bases are a match to TRBD1. Trimming cost V 6 bases and J 8 bases; bases outside gene matches: 6. CDR3 size: 13 residues. Germline V gene sequence: CDR1 LGHNT, CDR2 FRNRAP. Written as DNA, the CDR3 is TGTGCTAGTGGCACGGACAGGGGGGTCGGCTACACCTTC. Encoded protein: CASGTDRGVGYTF.

In this sample, this clonotype turned up a few times. The gene calls are TRBV3-1 and TRBJ2-1; weak D call: TRBD2 (6 bases). CDR1 LGHDT and CDR2 YNNKEL come from the germline V gene (reference sequence). The CDR3 runs 18 residues. The germline V and J ends were trimmed by 4 bases and 6 bases, with 25 bases remaining between them. This CDR3 reads CASSPGTSVGVWGNEQFF. The CDR3 DNA sequence: TGTGCCAGCAGCCCCGGGACTTCGGTAGGGGTTTGGGGCAATGAGCAGTTCTTC.

The table lists this clonotype with many counts. The chain uses TRBV2 and TRBJ2-1; TRBD2 is a possible D gene (6 bases). The CDR3 length is 15 residues. The V gene lost 5 bases and the J gene lost 0 bases, with 11 bases spanning the gap. Germline V gene sequence: CDR1 SNHLY, CDR2 FYNNEI. CDR3 amino acids: CASSLARSSYNEQFF. DNA for the CDR3: TGTGCCAGCAGTCTAGCGAGGAGCTCCTACAATGAGCAGTTCTTC. Looking up the rest from reference TRBV2 and TRBJ2-1 gives the full variable domain: EPEVTQTPSHQVTQMGQEVILRCVPISNHLYFYWYRQILGQKVEFLVSFYNNEISEKSEIFDDQFSVERPDGSNFTLKIRSTKLEDSAMYFCASSLARSSYNEQFFGPGTRLTVL.